The 26 T cell receptor beta chains presented below share a single source sample, sequenced in a study of OX40 agonist ivuxolimab in advanced cancers. Method: immunoSEQ multiplex PCR; TCRdb's copy keeps in-frame clones and lacks some. The sample has tens of thousands of clones, approximately 80% seen once; the top ten hold approximately 25%. The specimen comprised CD4+ or CD8+ T cells sorted from blood, sampled in a trial of the OX40 agonist ivuxolimab. The receptor source for this set is an adult with an advanced solid tumor such as melanoma, head and neck, liver or kidney cancer.

The chain employs TRBV6-4 and TRBJ1-1; D gene ambiguous. CDR3 length: 10 residues. The V gene lost 7 bases and the J gene lost 8 bases, with 8 bases spanning the gap. Per the germline V gene, CDR1 is MRHNA and CDR2 is SNTAGT. DNA of the CDR3: TGTGCCAGCAAGATAACAGAAGCTTTCTTT. This sequence encodes CASKITEAFF.

This rearrangement joins TRBV14 to TRBJ2-7; D is unclear. The V gene lost 4 bases and the J gene lost 0 bases, with 10 bases spanning the gap. The CDR3 runs 14 residues. Germline CDR1 reads SGHDN; CDR2 reads FVKESK. This chain's CDR3 is CASSPFGLSYEQYF. The CDR3, as DNA: TGTGCCAGCAGCCCCTTCGGCCTCTCCTACGAGCAGTACTTC.

In DNA, the CDR3 is TGTGCCAGTAGTCCGTCGGCAGGGGTGTATGGCTACACCTTC. Its protein is CASSPSAGVYGYTF. V gene TRBV19 combines with J gene TRBJ1-2; weak D call: TRBD1 (6 bases). The CDR3 consists of 14 residues. The germline V gene encodes CDR1 LNHDA and CDR2 SQIVND (reference sequence). With 5 bases removed from V and 5 bases from J, the gap between germline ends came to 15 bases.

This chain joins TRBV11-3 and TRBJ2-7; TRBD2 is a possible D gene (6 bases). CDR1 and CDR2 (germline): SGHNT, YENEEA. The germline V and J ends were trimmed by 4 bases and 0 bases, with 19 bases remaining between them. The CDR3 sequence is 17 residues long. The CDR3 DNA follows: TGTGCCAGCAGCTCACGGAACCGACTAGAACCCTCCTACGAGCAGTACTTC. Translating gives CASSSRNRLEPSYEQYF.

This clone was picked up a small number of times. The rearrangement uses TRBV19 and TRBJ1-5; 7 positions match TRBD1. Per germline, CDR1 LNHDA and CDR2 SQIVND (reference sequence). This CDR3 has 14 amino acids. J gave up 1 base and V 7 bases, and 4 bases lay outside the gene matches. CDR3: CASILQGSNQPQHF. In DNA form, the CDR3 reads TGTGCCAGTATTTTACAGGGGAGCAATCAGCCCCAGCATTTT.

This chain's CDR3 is CASSPGLAGGTDTQYF. The CDR3, as DNA: TGTGCCAGCAGCCCGGGACTAGCGGGAGGCACAGATACGCAGTATTTT. This rearrangement joins TRBV7-6 to TRBJ2-3; TRBD2 matches 14 bases. The CDR3 has 16 residues. Germline CDR1 and CDR2: SGHVS and FNYEAQ. Trimming took 5 bases from V and 1 from J; bases not matched to a gene: 2. Filled out from reference TRBV7-6 and TRBJ2-3, the complete variable domain reads GAGVSQSPRYKVTKRGQDVALRCDPISGHVSLYWYRQALGQGPEFLTYFNYEAQQDKSGLPNDRFSAERPEGSISTLTIQRTEQRDSAMYRCASSPGLAGGTDTQYFGPGTRLTVL.

The J gene is TRBJ2-7, the V gene TRBV9; the match to TRBD1 covers 7 bases. The CDR3 contains 17 residues. Germline V CDR1 and CDR2: SGDLS, YYNGEE. V lost 0 bases, J lost 1 base, and 10 bases stayed unmatched. The CDR3 sequence: CASSVGGGGGKSYEQYF. In DNA, the CDR3 is TGTGCCAGCAGCGTAGGAGGGGGCGGCGGCAAATCCTACGAGCAGTACTTC.

J is TRBJ2-7 and V is TRBV11-2; unclear D gene. The CDR3 is 12 residues long. The V gene lost 3 bases and the J gene lost 0 bases, with 3 bases spanning the gap. Looked up from germline, CDR1 is SGHAT and CDR2 is FQNNGV. CDR3 in amino acids: CASSLASYEQYF. The CDR3 DNA is TGTGCCAGCAGCTTGGCCTCCTACGAGCAGTACTTC.

This clone is a singleton in its sample. This chain uses TRBV13 with TRBJ2-2; 9 nucleotides line up with TRBD2. Per germline, CDR1 PRHDT and CDR2 FYEKMQ (reference sequence). V dropped 0 bases and J dropped 7; count of bases not matched to a gene: 21. This CDR3 region has 21 residues. The CDR3 DNA reads TGTGCCAGCAGCTTAGGCGGTAGCGGGAGTTCTTTGCGGACTCAGGGCGGGGAGCTGTTTTTT. It yields the protein CASSLGGSGSSLRTQGGELFF.

This clone is judged medium-sized. This sequence joins TRBV19 and TRBJ2-1; 8 bases agree with TRBD1. CDR3 length: 15 residues. The J segment lost 5 bases and the V segment lost 3 bases, leaving 6 bases of the junction unmatched. Germline assignment: CDR1 LNHDA and CDR2 SQIVND (reference sequence). The CDR3 DNA follows: TGTGCCAGTAGTATTGGTGACAGGGGCCACAATGAGCAGTTCTTC. Its protein product is CASSIGDRGHNEQFF.

This sequence joins TRBV11-3 and TRBJ1-6; D ambiguous. CDR3 length: 14 residues. The V and J ends lost 3 bases and 8 bases respectively, with 11 bases between them. Germline V gives CDR1 SGHNT, CDR2 YENEEA. CDR3: CASSFGLPDSPLHF. CDR3 nucleotides: TGTGCCAGCAGCTTCGGGCTCCCCGATTCACCCCTCCACTTT.

This sequence joins TRBV4-3 and TRBJ2-7; tentative D call: TRBD1 (5 bases). This CDR3 is built from 13 residues. Germline CDR1 is LGHNA and CDR2 is YSLEER. V was shortened by 2 bases and J by 5 bases, with 10 bases between the two germline ends. The CDR3 sequence is CASSQIRADEQYF. DNA for the CDR3: TGCGCCAGCAGCCAAATCAGGGCAGACGAGCAGTACTTC.

V gene TRBV7-2 combines with J gene TRBJ2-2; TRBD2 agrees at 11 bases. Losses at the gene ends were 2 bases for V and 5 bases for J; bases not matched to a gene: 4. The CDR3 consists of 16 residues. Germline CDR1 reads SGHTA; CDR2 reads FQGNSA. The CDR3 DNA is TGTGCCAGCAGCTTATTTGCTAGCGGGGGGACCGGGGAGCTGTTTTTT. Its translation is CASSLFASGGTGELFF.

V is TRBV5-1 and J is TRBJ1-2; 12 nucleotides align to TRBD1. The CDR3 is 18 amino acids. V lost 5 bases, J lost 5 bases, and 16 bases stayed unmatched. Germline lookup yields CDR1 SGHRS and CDR2 YFSETQ. CDR3 in amino acids: CASSELGTGGLTRYGYTF. CDR3 DNA: TGCGCCAGCAGTGAACTCGGGACAGGGGGCTTGACGAGATATGGCTACACCTTC.

The rearrangement links TRBV6-1 to TRBJ2-3; the D call may be TRBD1 or TRBD2 (6 bases each). Germline CDR1 reads MNHNS; CDR2 reads SASEGT. The CDR3 length is 14 residues. With 8 bases removed from V and 6 bases from J, the gap between germline ends came to 18 bases. The CDR3 spells CASGGGSSADTQYF. CDR3 sequence (DNA): TGTGCCAGCGGAGGGGGAAGCTCTGCGGATACGCAGTATTTT.

V is TRBV7-9 and J is TRBJ2-5, with 7 bases aligning to TRBD1. The CDR3 sequence is 15 residues long. The J segment lost 3 bases and the V segment lost 7 bases, leaving 11 bases of the junction unmatched. Germline V CDR1 and CDR2: SEHNR, FQNEAQ (reference sequence). Here the CDR3 DNA reads TGTGCCAGCACCCCACCGAACAGGGGAAAAGAGACCCAGTACTTC. This encodes CASTPPNRGKETQYF.

This chain joins TRBV11-2 and TRBJ2-7; possibly TRBD1 or TRBD2 for D (6 bases each). CDR1 is SGHAT and CDR2 is FQNNGV in the germline V gene. The CDR3 runs to 15 residues. Trimming took 1 base from V and 2 from J, leaving 12 bases between them. The CDR3 spells CASSLVGGHAYEQYF. The CDR3 DNA reads TGTGCCAGCAGCTTAGTGGGGGGACACGCCTACGAGCAGTACTTC.

This chain joins TRBV9 and TRBJ1-1; 11 nucleotides agree with TRBD1. This CDR3 region has 16 residues. The germline V gene encodes CDR1 SGDLS and CDR2 YYNGEE. With 4 bases clipped from V and 4 bases from J, the junction kept 9 bases outside the gene matches. This CDR3 is CASSPRGQGALTEAFF. DNA of the CDR3: TGTGCCAGCAGCCCCCGCGGACAGGGGGCCCTCACTGAAGCTTTCTTT.

This sequence joins TRBV28 and TRBJ2-5; 11 nucleotides agree with TRBD2. V lost 7 bases to trimming and J lost 7 bases; unmatched junction nucleotides: 17. This CDR3 contains 17 residues. Germline CDR1 is MDHEN and CDR2 is SYDVKM. DNA for the CDR3: TGTGCCAGCAACTCGGCCTCTAGCGGGGGGCCCCCGGGGACCCAGTACTTC. Translating gives CASNSASSGGPPGTQYF.

The chain combines TRBV7-2 with TRBJ1-2; the D gene is possibly TRBD1 (6 bases). CDR1 SGHTA and CDR2 FQGNSA come from the germline V gene. V was cut by 0 bases and J by 0 bases, with 14 bases left in between. This CDR3 is 17 amino acids long. In nucleotides, the CDR3 is TGTGCCAGCAGCTTAGCGTACGGAGGGGGAGCTAACTATGGCTACACCTTC. Protein sequence: CASSLAYGGGANYGYTF.

The chain has TRBV6-5 and TRBJ1-1; tentative D call: TRBD1 (6 bases). Looked up from germline, CDR1 is MNHEY and CDR2 is SVGAGI. This CDR3 is built from 13 residues. V was shortened by 5 bases and J by 1 base, with 8 bases between the two germline ends. CDR3 DNA: TGTGCCAGCAGTACGACAGGGAACACTGAAGCTTTCTTT. Its translation is CASSTTGNTEAFF.

The chain recombines TRBV28 with TRBJ2-2; 8 bases match TRBD2. Germline assignment: CDR1 MDHEN and CDR2 SYDVKM. The CDR3 length is 16 residues. V lost 3 bases, J lost 3 bases, and 6 bases stayed unmatched. The CDR3 nucleotides are TGTGCCAGCAGTTTGGGTTCTAGCGGGTACACCGGGGAGCTGTTTTTT. Protein product: CASSLGSSGYTGELFF.

This clone rates as medium-sized. This chain uses TRBV14 with TRBJ2-7; 10 bases agree with TRBD1. Per germline, CDR1 SGHDN and CDR2 FVKESK. CDR3 length: 13 amino acids. V gave up 8 bases and J gave up 4 bases; unmatched junction bases: 5. Here the CDR3 DNA reads TGTGCCAGCCGGAGACAGGGGGCTTACGAGCAGTACTTC. Its translation: CASRRQGAYEQYF. Based on the CDR3 plus reference TRBV14 and TRBJ2-7, the full variable domain is EAGVTQFPSHSVIEKGQTVTLRCDPISGHDNLYWYRRVMGKEIKFLLHFVKESKQDESGMPNNRFLAERTGGTYSTLKVQPAELEDSGVYFCASRRQGAYEQYFGPGTRLTVT.

In this sample, this clone turned up once. The genes are TRBV5-1 and TRBJ2-2; D not resolved. Germline assignment: CDR1 SGHRS and CDR2 YFSETQ. This CDR3 comprises 15 residues. Trimming stripped 1 base from V and 1 base from J, with 8 bases between. The CDR3 spells CASSLLAGNTGELFF. CDR3 bases: TGCGCCAGCAGCTTGCTTGCAGGGAACACCGGGGAGCTGTTTTTT.

The chain links TRBV15 to TRBJ2-3, with D uncertain. Trimming took 3 bases from V and 6 from J, leaving 10 bases between them. This CDR3 spans 13 amino acids. CDR1 and CDR2 (germline): LNHNV, YYDKDF (reference sequence). The CDR3 DNA reads TGTGCCACCAGCAGGCTCGTATGGGATACGCAGTATTTT. The encoded protein is CATSRLVWDTQYF.

This chain connects TRBV2 to TRBJ2-3; 14 nucleotides line up with TRBD2. The CDR3 runs 15 residues. The V gene end was trimmed by 10 bases and the J gene end by 2 bases; junction bases not matched to a gene: 5. Germline CDR1 reads SNHLY; CDR2 reads FYNNEI. The CDR3 protein is CAIPGLAGATDTQYF. Here the CDR3 DNA reads TGTGCCATTCCGGGACTAGCGGGGGCCACAGATACGCAGTATTTT.